One sample yielded the 23 T cell receptor beta chains listed below, sequenced in a study of a mutant IDH1 vaccine in newly diagnosed glioma. Time point: week 35, safety follow-up. The content of each vaccine dose was 300 ug of mutant IDH1 20-mer peptide, and topical imiquimod accompanied it. Produced via immunoSEQ multiplex PCR; TCRdb's table is partial and in-frame only. The sample consists of over 35,000 clones, roughly four fifths of them appearing once. These receptors are not linked to any known antigen. This material consisted of PBMCs, taken from a glioma patient whose treatment included an IDH1 peptide vaccine. The receptors were sampled from a woman in her 50s with glioma.

As to this clone: This sample includes further DNA sequences coding for the same CDR3. The chain is built from TRBV5-1 and TRBJ1-1; D remains ambiguous. This CDR3 comprises 12 residues. Germline loops: CDR1 SGHRS, CDR2 YFSETQ. V lost 2 bases to trimming and J lost 1 base, with 3 bases between them. DNA of the CDR3: TGCGCCAGCAGCTTTGGGAACACTGAAGCTTTCTTT. Protein: CASSFGNTEAFF.

CDR3 sequence (DNA): TGTGCCAGCACGGGACAGGGCGCGACTGAAGCTTTCTTT. Translating it yields CASTGQGATEAFF. The chain links TRBV28 to TRBJ1-1; 9 bases are a match to TRBD1. The germline V gene encodes CDR1 MDHEN and CDR2 SYDVKM. V lost 7 bases, J lost 5 bases, and 5 bases stayed unmatched. The CDR3 runs 13 residues.

This chain links TRBV7-9 with TRBJ2-5, with 9 bases matching TRBD2. V lost 4 bases, J lost 5 bases, and 5 bases stayed unmatched. This CDR3 comprises 14 residues. Germline V gene data show CDR1 as SEHNR and CDR2 as FQNEAQ (reference sequence). DNA for the CDR3: TGTGCCAGCAGCTATAAAACTAGCGGGGAGACCCAGTACTTC. It yields the protein CASSYKTSGETQYF. Full variable domain (missing parts from reference TRBV7-9 and TRBJ2-5): DTGVSQNPRHKITKRGQNVTFRCDPISEHNRLYWYRQTLGQGPEFLTYFQNEAQLEKSRLLSDRFSAERPKGSFSTLEIQRTEQGDSAMYLCASSYKTSGETQYFGPGTRLLVL.

The rearrangement joins TRBV7-6 to TRBJ2-2; D is possibly TRBD2 (6 bases). The V and J ends lost 3 bases and 5 bases respectively, with 10 bases between them. The germline V gene encodes CDR1 SGHVS and CDR2 FNYEAQ. The CDR3 totals 14 residues. The CDR3, as DNA: TGTGCCAGCAGCTTTGGGGGGAGGACCGGGGAGCTGTTTTTT. Its translation: CASSFGGRTGELFF.

The chain links TRBV5-1 to TRBJ1-1, with no clear D. V dropped 2 bases and J dropped 4 bases, with 12 bases sitting between them. Germline V lookup: CDR1 SGHRS, CDR2 YFSETQ. This CDR3 contains 14 residues. The CDR3 nucleotides read TGCGCCAGCAGCTTTGAAGGGTTGGGCACTGAAGCTTTCTTT. Translation gives CASSFEGLGTEAFF. The full variable domain, rest sourced from reference TRBV5-1 and TRBJ1-1, is KAGVTQTPRYLIKTRGQQVTLSCSPISGHRSVSWYQQTPGQGLQFLFEYFSETQRNKGNFPGRFSGRQFSNSRSEMNVSTLELGDSALYLCASSFEGLGTEAFFGQGTRLTVV.

This sequence joins TRBV30 and TRBJ1-1; D is ambiguous. V was clipped by 7 bases and J by 1 base, with 10 bases between them. The CDR3 contains 12 residues. From germline, CDR1 is GTSNPN and CDR2 SVGIG (reference sequence). DNA of the CDR3: TGTGCCTCGGACGAGGGGAACACTGAAGCTTTCTTT. Encoded protein: CASDEGNTEAFF.

The gene calls are TRBV5-1 and TRBJ1-6; D is ambiguous. Germline V CDR1 and CDR2: SGHRS, YFSETQ. Trimming took 1 base from V and 0 from J, leaving 8 bases between them. There are 16 residues in the CDR3. CDR3 DNA: TGCGCCAGCAGCTTGAAGGGCGGCTCCTATAATTCACCCCTCCACTTT. Translated, it gives CASSLKGGSYNSPLHF.

A single count supports this clone. The genes are TRBV18 and TRBJ1-1, with D possibly matching TRBD1 (5 bases). V was shortened by 3 bases and J by 1 base, with 9 bases between the two germline ends. Germline V gene lookup returns CDR1 KGHSH and CDR2 LQKENI. The CDR3 covers 14 residues. CDR3 bases: TGTGCCAGCTCACCGTCACAGGAGAACACTGAAGCTTTCTTT. Encoded protein: CASSPSQENTEAFF.

The CDR3 DNA reads TGTGCCAGCAGTTACACGAGAGACAGGGGGAACTATGGCTACACCTTC. Translated, it gives CASSYTRDRGNYGYTF. The genes are TRBV6-6 and TRBJ1-2, with TRBD1 identical over 9 bases. The ends lost 2 bases at V and 2 bases at J; junction bases unmatched: 6. This CDR3 has 16 residues. The V gene's germline CDR1 is MNHNY and CDR2 SVGAGI (reference sequence).

The gene calls are TRBV5-1 and TRBJ1-4; D ambiguous. This CDR3 is 15 amino acids long. V lost 3 bases and J lost 7, with 16 bases in between. From germline, CDR1 is SGHRS and CDR2 YFSETQ. CDR3 loop: CASSSAGQSSEKLFF. The CDR3 region has the DNA TGCGCCAGCAGCTCCGCCGGCCAGAGTAGTGAAAAACTGTTTTTT.

J is TRBJ1-2 and V is TRBV9, with D tentatively TRBD1 (5 bases). V was trimmed by 0 bases and J by 0 bases, leaving 9 bases between them. Germline V gene sequence: CDR1 SGDLS, CDR2 YYNGEE. The CDR3 runs 15 residues. This CDR3 reads CASSVVGHSNYGYTF. The CDR3, as DNA: TGTGCCAGCAGCGTAGTCGGACACTCTAACTATGGCTACACCTTC.

The chain combines TRBV6-1 with TRBJ1-2; tentatively, D is TRBD1 (5 bases). The germline V and J ends were trimmed by 7 bases and 4 bases, with 19 bases remaining between them. The CDR3 runs to 15 residues. Germline V gives CDR1 MNHNS, CDR2 SASEGT. The CDR3 sequence is CASKWERGTFYGYTF. CDR3 sequence (DNA): TGTGCCAGCAAATGGGAGAGGGGCACCTTCTATGGCTACACCTTC.

The genes are TRBV5-5 and TRBJ1-2, with TRBD1 matching 10 bases. With 5 bases clipped from V and 11 bases from J, the junction kept 9 bases outside the gene matches. There are 13 residues in the CDR3. The germline CDR1 and CDR2 sequences are SGHKS and YYEKEE (reference sequence). For the CDR3, the DNA is TGTGCCAGCAGTGCGGGACAGGGGATAGGTTACACCTTC. It translates to CASSAGQGIGYTF.

The chain carries TRBV6-5 and TRBJ1-1; 10 positions agree with TRBD1. The trim removed 2 bases at V and 6 bases at J, leaving 6 bases unmatched. Germline V gene sequence: CDR1 MNHEY, CDR2 SVGAGI. This CDR3 is 15 amino acids long. Here the CDR3 reads CASSYQGQGVSEAFF. For the CDR3, the DNA is TGTGCCAGCAGTTACCAAGGACAGGGGGTATCTGAAGCTTTCTTT.

The chain employs TRBV19 and TRBJ1-5; 7 nucleotides line up with TRBD1. CDR1 is LNHDA and CDR2 is SQIVND in the germline V gene (reference sequence). The CDR3 extends over 15 amino acids. The trim removed 7 bases at V and 5 bases at J, leaving 11 bases unmatched. The CDR3 spells CASKDMGQRDQPQHF. The CDR3 bases are TGTGCCAGTAAGGACATGGGACAGAGAGATCAGCCCCAGCATTTT.

The CDR3: CASSYKTSGGPDEQFF. The CDR3 DNA is TGTGCCAGCAGTTACAAGACTAGCGGGGGGCCCGATGAGCAGTTCTTC. The chain is built from TRBV6-5 and TRBJ2-1; 13 nucleotides match TRBD2. There are 16 residues in the CDR3. Germline V gene sequence: CDR1 MNHEY, CDR2 SVGAGI. Trimming removed 2 bases from V and 8 bases from J; junction bases left unmatched: 6.

The chain couples TRBV7-8 to TRBJ1-1, with a possible D match to TRBD1 (6 bases). Per germline, CDR1 SGHVS and CDR2 FQNEAQ. V lost 4 bases to trimming and J lost 0 bases, with 12 bases between them. The length of the CDR3 is 15 residues. CDR3 in amino acids: CASSSTGKMNTEAFF. The CDR3 coding sequence is TGTGCCAGCAGCTCGACAGGAAAAATGAACACTGAAGCTTTCTTT.

J is TRBJ2-2 and V is TRBV10-3; TRBD2 is a possible D gene (6 bases). Germline CDR1 ENHRY, CDR2 SYGVKD. The CDR3 contains 15 residues. Trimming left V 2 bases short and J 4 bases short, with 11 bases between. The CDR3 DNA sequence: TGTGCCATCAGTGAGAGACACGGGGGCACCGGGGAGCTGTTTTTT. Protein product: CAISERHGGTGELFF.

The CDR3: CASSQDGQAEQYF. The CDR3 coding sequence is TGCGCCAGCAGCCAAGATGGGCAAGCAGAGCAGTACTTC. The rearrangement joins TRBV4-3 to TRBJ2-7; D is unclear. CDR3 length: 13 residues. Trimming shortened V by 0 bases and J by 7 bases, and 10 bases separated the two germline ends. Per germline, CDR1 LGHNA and CDR2 YSLEER.

The chain employs TRBV4-3 and TRBJ2-7, with TRBD2 identical over 7 bases. Trimming removed 1 base from V and 6 bases from J; junction bases left unmatched: 3. The V gene's germline CDR1 is LGHNA and CDR2 YSLEER. The CDR3 covers 13 residues. DNA of the CDR3: TGCGCCAGCAGCCAAGGACTAGCTGCCGAGCAGTACTTC. Its translation: CASSQGLAAEQYF.

The chain combines TRBV7-2 with TRBJ1-5; 9 bases are shared with TRBD1. The trim removed 5 bases at V and 5 bases at J, leaving 7 bases unmatched. The CDR3 loop spans 15 amino acids. The germline CDR1 and CDR2 sequences are SGHTA and FQGNSA. The CDR3 sequence: CASSHPGQGDQPQHF. The CDR3 coding sequence is TGTGCCAGCAGCCATCCGGGACAGGGAGATCAGCCCCAGCATTTT.

This clone has only a few counts. V is TRBV4-3 and J is TRBJ1-1, with TRBD1 matching over 9 bases. This CDR3 is 15 amino acids long. Germline V gene sequence: CDR1 LGHNA, CDR2 YSLEER. Trimming took 0 bases from V and 3 from J; bases not matched to a gene: 2. The CDR3, as DNA: TGCGCCAGCAGCCAAGAGGGACAGGGACACACTGAAGCTTTCTTT. Its protein product is CASSQEGQGHTEAFF.

The chain links TRBV5-1 to TRBJ2-1; no definite D call. The CDR3 extends over 13 amino acids. Trimming took 3 bases from V and 1 from J, leaving 5 bases between them. Looked up from germline, CDR1 is SGHRS and CDR2 is YFSETQ. CDR3 loop: CASSYGSYNEQFF. The CDR3 DNA sequence: TGCGCCAGCAGCTACGGATCCTACAATGAGCAGTTCTTC.